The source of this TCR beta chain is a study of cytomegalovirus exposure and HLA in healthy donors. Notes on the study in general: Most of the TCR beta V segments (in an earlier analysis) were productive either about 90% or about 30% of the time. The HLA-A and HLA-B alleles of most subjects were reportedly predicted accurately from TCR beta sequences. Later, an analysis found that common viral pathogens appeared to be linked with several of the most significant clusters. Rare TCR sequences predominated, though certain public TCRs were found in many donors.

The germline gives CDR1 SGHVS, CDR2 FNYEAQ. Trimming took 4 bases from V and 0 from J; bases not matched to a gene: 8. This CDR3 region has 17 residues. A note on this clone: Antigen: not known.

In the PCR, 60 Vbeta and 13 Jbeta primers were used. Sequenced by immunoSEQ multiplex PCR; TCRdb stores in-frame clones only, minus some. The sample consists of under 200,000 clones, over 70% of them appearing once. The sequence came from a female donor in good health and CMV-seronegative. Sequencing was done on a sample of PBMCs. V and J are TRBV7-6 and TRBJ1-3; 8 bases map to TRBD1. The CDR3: CASSSSKDRASGNTIYF. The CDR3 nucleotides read TGTGCCAGCAGCTCTAGTAAGGACAGGGCCTCTGGAAACACCATATATTTT. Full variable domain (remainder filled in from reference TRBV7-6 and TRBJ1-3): GAGVSQSPRYKVTKRGQDVALRCDPISGHVSLYWYRQALGQGPEFLTYFNYEAQQDKSGLPNDRFSAERPEGSISTLTIQRTEQRDSAMYRCASSSSKDRASGNTIYFGEGSWLTVV.